The clone carrying this TCR beta chain was detected ten times or more. The antigen is undetermined. TCRdb itself ran the RT-PCR reads through MiXCR, one entry per CDR3 protein. This sample carries some 800,000 distinct CDR3 sequences, about 20% of them seen once, and the ten largest clones take around 9.6%. The sample comes from a study of response to subunit inactivated influenza vaccine. CDR3 length equals 14 residues. Germline values: CDR1 SGHRS, CDR2 YFSETQ. V was shortened by 4 bases and J by 5 bases, with 13 bases between the two germline ends. Study-wide results and caveats: The study's authors posited that every seasonal influenza vaccination enlists few new T cells.

Sequences were derived from PBMCs from blood, sampled around 5 days after vaccination. The rearrangement uses TRBV5-1 and TRBJ2-1; D may be TRBD1 (5 bases). This TCR was sampled from a middle-aged man who received an inactivated influenza vaccine. The CDR3 here is CASSIQWGDNEQFF. The CDR3 DNA is TGCGCCAGCAGCATCCAGTGGGGCGACAATGAGCAGTTCTTC. Full variable domain (outside the CDR3, taken from reference TRBV5-1 and TRBJ2-1): KAGVTQTPRYLIKTRGQQVTLSCSPISGHRSVSWYQQTPGQGLQFLFEYFSETQRNKGNFPGRFSGRQFSNSRSEMNVSTLELGDSALYLCASSIQWGDNEQFFGPGTRLTVL.